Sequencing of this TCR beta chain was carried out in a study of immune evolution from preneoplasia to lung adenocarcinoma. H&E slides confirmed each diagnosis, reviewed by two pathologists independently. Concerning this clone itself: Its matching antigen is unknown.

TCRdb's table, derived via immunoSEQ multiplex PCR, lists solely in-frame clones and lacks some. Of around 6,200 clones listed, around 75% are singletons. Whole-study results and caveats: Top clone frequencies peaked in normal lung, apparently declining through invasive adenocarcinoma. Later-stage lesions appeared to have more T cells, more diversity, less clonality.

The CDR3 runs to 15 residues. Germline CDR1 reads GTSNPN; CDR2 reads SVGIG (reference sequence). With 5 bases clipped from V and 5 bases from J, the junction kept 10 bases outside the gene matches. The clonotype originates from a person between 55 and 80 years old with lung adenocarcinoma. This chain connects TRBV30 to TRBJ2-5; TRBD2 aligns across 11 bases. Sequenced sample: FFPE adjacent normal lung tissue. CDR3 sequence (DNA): TGTGCCTGGGAGTCACTAGCGGGAGCAGGTGAGACCCAGTACTTC. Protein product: CAWESLAGAGETQYF.